The present entry profiles one T cell receptor (beta chain) with its context. Its target is unknown. The J segment lost 3 bases and the V segment lost 4 bases, leaving 7 bases of the junction unmatched. The germline CDR1 and CDR2 sequences are LNHNV and YYDKDF (reference sequence). This CDR3 spans 16 amino acids. The record originates from a study of T cell responses to AZD1222 COVID-19 vaccine. Whole-study results and caveats: Donors in the cohort were predominantly white British and more often female, and clonal diversity was possibly underestimated. Once two AZD1222 doses were given, Spike-specific TCR breadth and depth went up. Researchers report vaccine-associated CD4 TCRs spanning spike, with dominance at 160-218 and 743-854.

Repertoires were generated with immunoSEQ multiplex PCR, while TCRdb's copy carries only in-frame clones and drops some. This repertoire shows approximately 190,000 clones, approximately 94% found once; its top ten account for about 3.5%. The material was peripheral blood, obtained 28 days after the second dose of the MenACWY control vaccine. J is TRBJ1-2 and V is TRBV15; 11 bases agree with TRBD1. The clonotype comes from an adult who received the MenACWY meningococcal vaccine as a control. The CDR3 bases are TGTGCCACCAGCACCCCTCGGACAGGGGGCTACTATGGCTACACCTTC. Translation: CATSTPRTGGYYGYTF.